The 16 T cell receptor beta chains below were found in one sample sequenced in a study of T cells after yellow fever vaccination. TCRdb processed the 5' RACE reads anew with MiXCR; each CDR3 protein has one entry. Counted here are 300,000 to 350,000 distinct CDR3 sequences, roughly 4.3% occurring once; the ten biggest clones make up 15% to 20%. The source material was PBMCs, sampled 15 days after the yellow fever booster vaccination. The receptors here all came from a man between 18 and 29 years old who received the YFV17D yellow fever vaccine.

This clonotype was seen repeatedly, ten times or more. The chain is built from TRBV20-1 and TRBJ2-3; 12 bases are a match to TRBD2. Germline lookup yields CDR1 DFQATT and CDR2 SNEGSKA (reference sequence). V gave up 6 bases and J gave up 6 bases; unmatched junction bases: 7. The CDR3 has 14 residues. CDR3 protein: CSANTGLAGDTQYF. The CDR3 DNA follows: TGCAGTGCCAACACAGGACTAGCGGGGGATACGCAGTATTTT.

This clonotype was counted ten times or more. The chain couples TRBV12-3 or TRBV12-4 to TRBJ2-7, with 10 bases identical to TRBD2. The CDR3 has 15 amino acids. Trimming removed 3 bases from V and 2 bases from J; junction bases left unmatched: 4. The CDR3 region has the DNA TGTGCCAGCAGTTTCAGGACTAGCGGTCCCTACGAGCAGTACTTC. It specifies CASSFRTSGPYEQYF.

This clonotype was seen at least ten times. The J gene is TRBJ2-1, the V gene TRBV9; D is unresolved. The CDR3 is 15 amino acids. In germline, CDR1 is SGDLS, CDR2 YYNGEE. V was trimmed by 4 bases and J by 0 bases, leaving 11 bases between them. Here the CDR3 reads CASSPDVNSYNEQFF. For the CDR3, the DNA is TGTGCCAGCAGCCCTGACGTCAACTCCTACAATGAGCAGTTCTTC. Full variable domain (remainder filled in from reference TRBV9 and TRBJ2-1): DSGVTQTPKHLITATGQRVTLRCSPRSGDLSVYWYQQSLDQGLQFLIQYYNGEERAKGNILERFSAQQFPDLHSELNLSSLELGDSALYFCASSPDVNSYNEQFFGPGTRLTVL.

This clonotype appeared a few times. The V and J genes are TRBV19 and TRBJ2-1; perhaps TRBD2 as D (6 bases). V shed 7 bases and J shed 2 bases, with 15 bases lying between them. CDR1 is LNHDA, CDR2 SQIVND, per germline (reference sequence). This CDR3 is 15 amino acids long. The CDR3 here is CASMGLLGTYNEQFF. The CDR3 DNA follows: TGTGCCAGTATGGGACTCCTAGGGACCTACAATGAGCAGTTCTTC.

The CDR3 here is CASSPRRITGQVGEGTEAFF. DNA for the CDR3: TGTGCCAGCTCACCACGGCGAATTACGGGACAGGTGGGAGAGGGCACTGAAGCTTTCTTT. The V call is TRBV18, the J call TRBJ1-1; 8 nucleotides line up with TRBD1. Germline-derived CDR1 and CDR2 are KGHSH and LQKENI. The CDR3 length is 20 residues. Trimming cost V 1 base and J 4 bases; bases outside gene matches: 20.

This clonotype was counted at least ten times. The chain has TRBV7-8 and TRBJ2-5; D is possibly TRBD2 (7 bases). CDR1 is SGHVS and CDR2 is FQNEAQ in the germline V gene. There are 15 residues in the CDR3. V was pared by 5 bases and J by 2 bases, with 15 bases between. CDR3 amino acids: CASSLVGGRQETQYF. CDR3 bases: TGTGCCAGCAGCCTAGTCGGGGGGCGTCAAGAGACCCAGTACTTC.

CDR3 protein: CASSPPGQGTNYGYTF. CDR3 sequence (DNA): TGTGCCAGCAGCCCGCCGGGACAGGGAACTAACTATGGCTACACCTTC. The J gene is TRBJ1-2, the V gene TRBV7-2; 9 bases fit TRBD1. CDR3 length: 16 amino acids. CDR1 SGHTA and CDR2 FQGNSA come from the germline V gene. J lost 0 bases, V lost 5 bases, and 7 bases had no gene match. The variable domain in full, with the rest retrieved from reference TRBV7-2 and TRBJ1-2, is GAGVSQSPSNKVTEKGKDVELRCDPISGHTALYWYRQSLGQGLEFLIYFQGNSAPDKSGLPSDRFSAERTGGSVSTLTIQRTQQEDSAVYLCASSPPGQGTNYGYTFGSGTRLTVV.

This clonotype has a count of ten or more. The J gene is TRBJ1-1, the V gene TRBV5-4; perhaps TRBD1 as D (5 bases). Germline CDR1 and CDR2: SGHNT and YYREEE (reference sequence). V was cut by 4 bases and J by 2 bases, with 15 bases left in between. The CDR3 covers 15 residues. The CDR3 region is CASSPLGTRNTEAFF. In DNA, the CDR3 is TGTGCCAGCAGCCCCTTAGGGACCCGAAACACTGAAGCTTTCTTT.

This clonotype has just a few counts. The rearrangement uses TRBV7-8 and TRBJ1-4; unclear D gene. The germline V gene has CDR1 SGHVS and CDR2 FQNEAQ. The CDR3 spans 13 residues. The V gene lost 2 bases and the J gene lost 6 bases, with 7 bases spanning the gap. The CDR3 here is CASSLPQDEKLFF. CDR3 sequence (DNA): TGTGCCAGCAGCTTACCCCAGGATGAAAAACTGTTTTTT. The full variable domain, with the rest looked up from reference TRBV7-8 and TRBJ1-4, is GAGVSQSPRYKVAKRGQDVALRCDPISGHVSLFWYQQALGQGPEFLTYFQNEAQLDKSGLPSDRFFAERPEGSVSTLKIQRTQQEDSAVYLCASSLPQDEKLFFGSGTQLSVL.

This clonotype was observed at least ten times. The chain joins TRBV10-3 to TRBJ2-5; no definite D call. Per the germline V gene, CDR1 is ENHRY and CDR2 is SYGVKD. Trimming took off 3 bases at V and 1 base at J, with 9 bases between the two ends. The CDR3 consists of 14 residues. DNA of the CDR3: TGTGCCATCAGTGAAGGGTCAGCCCAAGAGACCCAGTACTTC. Protein product: CAISEGSAQETQYF.

This clonotype was observed many times. The chain has TRBV4-3 and TRBJ1-6; no clear D. The length of the CDR3 is 14 residues. Germline values: CDR1 LGHNA, CDR2 YSLEER. Trimming took off 0 bases at V and 3 bases at J, with 3 bases between the two ends. The CDR3 loop is CASSQEDYNSPLHF. CDR3 DNA: TGCGCCAGCAGCCAAGAGGACTATAATTCACCCCTCCACTTT.

This clonotype came up many times. The V call is TRBV7-9, the J call TRBJ2-3; D possibly corresponds to TRBD1 (6 bases). The germline gives CDR1 SEHNR, CDR2 FQNEAQ (reference sequence). V was shortened by 0 bases and J by 6 bases, with 13 bases between the two germline ends. CDR3 size: 15 residues. CDR3 in DNA: TGTGCCAGCAGCTTAGCATGGGGGCTGCAGGATACGCAGTATTTT. This gives the protein CASSLAWGLQDTQYF.

This clonotype has ten or more counts. This chain joins TRBV20-1 and TRBJ1-6; no firm D call. The CDR3 spans 14 residues. V lost 1 base to trimming and J lost 7 bases, with 11 bases between them. CDR1 is DFQATT, CDR2 SNEGSKA, per germline (reference sequence). Here the CDR3 reads CSARAPRENSPLHF. The CDR3 nucleotides are TGCAGTGCTAGAGCCCCCAGAGAGAATTCACCCCTCCACTTT.

This clonotype was recorded at least ten times. This chain joins TRBV27 and TRBJ1-5; 7 bases match TRBD1. CDR3 length equals 15 residues. Germline-derived CDR1 and CDR2 are MNHEY and SMNVEV (reference sequence). The ends lost 5 bases at V and 5 bases at J; junction bases unmatched: 9. In DNA form, the CDR3 reads TGTGCCAGCAGTAACACAGGGGAGTGGGATCAGCCCCAGCATTTT. Its translation is CASSNTGEWDQPQHF.

J is TRBJ2-7 and V is TRBV5-1; TRBD2 might be the D (6 bases). Germline-derived CDR1 and CDR2 are SGHRS and YFSETQ. This CDR3 region has 14 residues. The CDR3, as DNA: TGCGCCAACAGCTTGGGGCAGGGAGGCAACGAGCAGTACGTC. The encoded protein is CANSLGQGGNEQYV.

In this sample, this clonotype turned up a few times. CDR3 sequence (DNA): TGTGCCAGCAGTTACTCAGGACTCTTTCCCAATGAGCAGTTCTTC. Protein: CASSYSGLFPNEQFF. The chain links TRBV6-2 or TRBV6-3 to TRBJ2-1, with D possibly TRBD2 on 5 matching bases. CDR1 MNHEY and CDR2 SVGEGT come from the germline V gene. This CDR3 has 15 residues. Trimming pared 0 bases from V and 6 bases from J, leaving 12 bases between.